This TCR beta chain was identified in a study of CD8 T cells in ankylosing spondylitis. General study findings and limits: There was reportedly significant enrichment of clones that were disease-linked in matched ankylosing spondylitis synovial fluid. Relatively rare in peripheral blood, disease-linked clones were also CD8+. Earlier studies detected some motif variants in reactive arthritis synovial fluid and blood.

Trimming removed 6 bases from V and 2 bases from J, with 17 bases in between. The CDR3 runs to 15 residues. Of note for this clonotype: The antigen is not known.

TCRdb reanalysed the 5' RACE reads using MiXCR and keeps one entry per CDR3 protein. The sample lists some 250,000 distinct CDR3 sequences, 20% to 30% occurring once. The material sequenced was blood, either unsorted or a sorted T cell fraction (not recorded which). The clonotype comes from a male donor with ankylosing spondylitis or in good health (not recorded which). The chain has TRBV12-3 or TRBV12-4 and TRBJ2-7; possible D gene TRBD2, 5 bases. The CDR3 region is CASSSSAGRAYEQYF. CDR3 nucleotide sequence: TGTGCCAGCAGCTCCTCGGCGGGTAGGGCCTACGAGCAGTACTTC.